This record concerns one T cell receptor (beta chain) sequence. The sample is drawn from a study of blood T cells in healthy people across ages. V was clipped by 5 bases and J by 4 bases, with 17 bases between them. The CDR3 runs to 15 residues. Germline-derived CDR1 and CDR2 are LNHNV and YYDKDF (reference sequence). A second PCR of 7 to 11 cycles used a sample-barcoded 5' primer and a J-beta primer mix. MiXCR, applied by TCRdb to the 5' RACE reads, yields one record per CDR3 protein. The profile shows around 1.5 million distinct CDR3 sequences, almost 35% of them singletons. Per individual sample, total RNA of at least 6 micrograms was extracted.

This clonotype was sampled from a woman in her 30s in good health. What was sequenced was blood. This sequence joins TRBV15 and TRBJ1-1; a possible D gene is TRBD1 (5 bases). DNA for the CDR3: TGTGCCACCAGCTTATTTGCGGGGCAGGGCACTGAAGCTTTCTTT. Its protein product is CATSLFAGQGTEAFF.